The 21 T cell receptor beta chains presented below share a single source sample, sequenced in a study of OX40 agonist ivuxolimab in advanced cancers. Repertoires were generated with immunoSEQ multiplex PCR, while TCRdb's copy carries only in-frame clones and drops some. The data hold approximately 89,000 clones, with around nine tenths observed a single time. The source material was CD4+ or CD8+ T cells sorted from blood, sampled in a trial of the OX40 agonist ivuxolimab. The receptor set was obtained from an adult with an advanced solid tumor such as melanoma, head and neck, liver or kidney cancer.

V and J are TRBV7-9 and TRBJ2-1, with D perhaps matching TRBD2 (5 bases). Looked up from germline, CDR1 is SEHNR and CDR2 is FQNEAQ (reference sequence). Trimming took off 0 bases at V and 5 bases at J, with 14 bases between the two ends. This CDR3 region has 16 residues. CDR3 DNA sequence: TGTGCCAGCAGCTTAGCGTTCCGGGGAGCAAACAATGAGCAGTTCTTC. Translated: CASSLAFRGANNEQFF.

This clone was seen only a few times. The V and J genes are TRBV29-1 and TRBJ2-5, with D possibly matching TRBD2 (6 bases). Trimming pared 8 bases from V and 3 bases from J, leaving 10 bases between. The V gene's germline CDR1 is SQVTM and CDR2 ANQGSEA. The CDR3 consists of 11 residues. The CDR3 loop is CSSGLKETQYF. Here the CDR3 DNA reads TGCAGCTCTGGACTAAAAGAGACCCAGTACTTC.

This chain links TRBV7-2 with TRBJ2-2; 11 bases line up with TRBD2. CDR1 and CDR2 from the germline V gene are SGHTA and FQGNSA. V lost 5 bases to trimming and J lost 8 bases; unmatched junction nucleotides: 7. This CDR3 is 15 amino acids long. The DNA for the CDR3 is TGTGCCAGCAGCAGGGGACTAGCGGAGATTGGGGAGCTGTTTTTT. Translation: CASSRGLAEIGELFF.

The V gene is TRBV11-3, the J gene TRBJ2-7, with TRBD2 matching 13 bases. The V gene end was trimmed by 1 base and the J gene end by 2 bases; junction bases not matched to a gene: 2. The CDR3 loop spans 16 amino acids. Germline V gene sequence: CDR1 SGHNT, CDR2 YENEEA. CDR3 bases: TGTGCCAGCAGCTTAGGCGGGACTAGCGGGACCTACGAGCAGTACTTC. It translates to CASSLGGTSGTYEQYF.

This clone was recorded once. This chain uses TRBV18 with TRBJ1-5; a possible D gene is TRBD1 (6 bases). CDR1 and CDR2 (germline): KGHSH, LQKENI. This CDR3 spans 14 amino acids. The V gene lost 4 bases and the J gene lost 6 bases, with 13 bases spanning the gap. This chain's CDR3 is CASSLQGFGQPQHF. The DNA for the CDR3 is TGTGCCAGCTCACTACAGGGCTTTGGTCAGCCCCAGCATTTT.

This chain connects TRBV29-1 to TRBJ2-2, with D uncertain. There are 13 residues in the CDR3. Germline CDR1 is SQVTM and CDR2 is ANQGSEA. The V end was cut by 0 bases, the J end by 6 bases, with 8 bases between. CDR3 sequence reads: CSVEDWRSGELFF. The CDR3 nucleotides read TGCAGCGTTGAAGATTGGCGGTCCGGGGAGCTGTTTTTT.

This rearrangement joins TRBV19 to TRBJ2-2; 13 nucleotides agree with TRBD2. The CDR3 loop spans 15 amino acids. Losses at the gene ends were 6 bases for V and 7 bases for J; bases not matched to a gene: 5. Germline CDR1 LNHDA, CDR2 SQIVND (reference sequence). As DNA, the CDR3 is TGTGCCAGTAGCCCGACTAGCGGGAGGTACGGGGAGCTGTTTTTT. It is translated as CASSPTSGRYGELFF.

J is TRBJ2-7 and V is TRBV5-4; 7 nucleotides align to TRBD2. There are 16 residues in the CDR3. With 5 bases clipped from V and 6 bases from J, the junction kept 17 bases outside the gene matches. Germline assignment: CDR1 SGHNT and CDR2 YYREEE (reference sequence). CDR3 loop: CASRRTTRGREGEQYF. The CDR3 DNA reads as TGTGCCAGCAGGAGGACTACCCGCGGGAGAGAGGGCGAGCAGTACTTC.

This chain connects TRBV19 to TRBJ2-5, with D hard to call. Between the trimmed V and J ends, which lost 6 bases and 5 bases, there was a span of 19 bases. The CDR3 length is 15 residues. Germline CDR1 reads LNHDA; CDR2 reads SQIVND (reference sequence). This CDR3 is CASSLTPNEGETQYF. CDR3 in DNA: TGTGCCAGTAGCTTGACCCCCAACGAAGGGGAGACCCAGTACTTC. The variable domain in full, completed from reference TRBV19 and TRBJ2-5, reads DGGITQSPKYLFRKEGQNVTLSCEQNLNHDAMYWYRQDPGQGLRLIYYSQIVNDFQKGDIAEGYSVSREKKESFPLTVTSAQKNPTAFYLCASSLTPNEGETQYFGPGTRLLVL.

The rearrangement joins TRBV14 to TRBJ1-2, with a weak D call TRBD1 (5 bases). Germline V CDR1 and CDR2: SGHDN, FVKESK. This CDR3 contains 13 residues. V gave up 4 bases and J gave up 4 bases, with 10 bases separating them. CDR3 DNA sequence: TGTGCCAGCAGCCGCAGGGATCTCTATGGCTACACCTTC. Translating gives CASSRRDLYGYTF.

The chain employs TRBV7-3 and TRBJ2-1; D is possibly TRBD2 (6 bases). This CDR3 comprises 17 residues. Germline V gives CDR1 SGHTA, CDR2 FQGTGA. The V end lost 1 base, the J end lost 5 bases, and 18 bases lay between the germline ends. Here the CDR3 reads CASSLKGTERADNEQFF. The CDR3 DNA reads TGTGCCAGCAGCTTAAAGGGGACTGAGCGGGCCGACAATGAGCAGTTCTTC. Based on the CDR3 plus reference TRBV7-3 and TRBJ2-1, the full variable domain is GAGVSQTPSNKVTEKGKYVELRCDPISGHTALYWYRQSLGQGPEFLIYFQGTGAADDSGLPNDRFFAVRPEGSVSTLKIQRTERGDSAVYLCASSLKGTERADNEQFFGPGTRLTVL.

The chain links TRBV30 to TRBJ1-1, with D unresolved. The CDR3 length is 11 residues. Germline lookup yields CDR1 GTSNPN and CDR2 SVGIG (reference sequence). The germline V and J ends were trimmed by 1 base and 8 bases, with 8 bases remaining between them. CDR3 coding DNA: TGTGCCTGGAGTGATGAATCGGAAGCTTTCTTT. Translated, it gives CAWSDESEAFF.

The rearrangement uses TRBV27 and TRBJ1-6; TRBD1 matches at 8 bases. This CDR3 contains 15 residues. The germline CDR1 and CDR2 sequences are MNHEY and SMNVEV (reference sequence). The V and J ends lost 5 bases and 5 bases, in that order; junction bases with no gene match: 5. In DNA form, the CDR3 reads TGTGCCAGCAGTCCCCGACAGGGGAATAATTCACCCCTCCACTTT. Amino acids: CASSPRQGNNSPLHF.

The chain recombines TRBV11-3 with TRBJ2-7, with TRBD1 as a possible D gene (6 bases). V shed 0 bases and J shed 2 bases, with 11 bases lying between them. The CDR3 contains 15 residues. Per the germline V gene, CDR1 is SGHNT and CDR2 is YENEEA. The chain's CDR3 is CASSLEQGPTYEQYF. CDR3 nucleotides: TGTGCCAGCAGCTTAGAACAGGGCCCGACCTACGAGCAGTACTTC.

This clone occurred once. The chain combines TRBV18 with TRBJ2-1; 9 bases fit TRBD2. The CDR3 consists of 14 residues. V shed 1 base, J shed 9 bases, and the junction held 4 bases outside the gene matches. Per the germline V gene, CDR1 is KGHSH and CDR2 is LQKENI. The CDR3 nucleotides are TGTGCCAGCTCACCACGCGGGAGGGCCGGTGAGCAGTTCTTC. Protein: CASSPRGRAGEQFF.

The chain has TRBV28 and TRBJ1-1; TRBD1 matches at 7 bases. The CDR3 covers 15 residues. Germline V gene sequence: CDR1 MDHEN, CDR2 SYDVKM. With V trimmed by 3 bases and J by 3 bases, 7 bases remained unmatched. CDR3 residues: CASSLWTGSDTEAFF. CDR3 sequence (DNA): TGTGCCAGCAGTTTGTGGACAGGCTCAGACACTGAAGCTTTCTTT.

J is TRBJ2-1 and V is TRBV5-1; 15 nucleotides line up with TRBD2. J lost 6 bases, V lost 4 bases, and 5 bases had no gene match. CDR1 SGHRS and CDR2 YFSETQ come from the germline V gene. The CDR3 covers 16 residues. CDR3 bases: TGCGCCAGCAGCCATCCGGGACTAGCGGGAGGCAATGAGCAGTTCTTC. Its protein product is CASSHPGLAGGNEQFF.

The chain is built from TRBV5-1 and TRBJ2-5; TRBD1 or TRBD2 may be the D gene (6 bases each). The length of the CDR3 is 15 residues. V shed 2 bases and J shed 5 bases, with 16 bases lying between them. Germline CDR1 and CDR2: SGHRS and YFSETQ. CDR3 nucleotides: TGCGCCAGCAGCTTCCGACCTCGGGGGCTGGAGACCCAGTACTTC. Its translation: CASSFRPRGLETQYF.

The chain has TRBV28 and TRBJ1-5, with D unresolved. V shed 1 base and J shed 2 bases, with 9 bases lying between them. The germline CDR1 and CDR2 sequences are MDHEN and SYDVKM. This CDR3 is 15 amino acids long. CDR3 DNA: TGTGCCAGCAGTTTATTCGGGGTGGGCAATCAGCCCCAGCATTTT. Protein product: CASSLFGVGNQPQHF.

This chain connects TRBV19 to TRBJ1-5; no reliable D call. Germline loops: CDR1 LNHDA, CDR2 SQIVND (reference sequence). This CDR3 region has 15 residues. V lost 0 bases and J 4 bases, leaving 10 bases between the germline ends. CDR3 amino acids: CASSIDHSKNQPQHF. For the CDR3, the DNA is TGTGCCAGTAGTATAGATCACAGCAAGAATCAGCCCCAGCATTTT. Variable domain in full (rest from reference TRBV19 and TRBJ1-5): DGGITQSPKYLFRKEGQNVTLSCEQNLNHDAMYWYRQDPGQGLRLIYYSQIVNDFQKGDIAEGYSVSREKKESFPLTVTSAQKNPTAFYLCASSIDHSKNQPQHFGDGTRLSIL.

The V gene is TRBV27, the J gene TRBJ2-6; D uncertain. Trimming removed 4 bases from V and 1 base from J, with 8 bases in between. Germline lookup yields CDR1 MNHEY and CDR2 SMNVEV (reference sequence). This CDR3 has 15 residues. CDR3 nucleotide sequence: TGTGCCAGCAGTTCATGGGCGTCTGGGGCCAACGTCCTGACTTTC. It is translated as CASSSWASGANVLTF.